Listed below are T cell receptor beta chains from one sample, sequenced in a study of blood T cell repertoires in COVID-19. Here immunoSEQ multiplex PCR was the method, and the copy in TCRdb shows in-frame clones only, minus some. This repertoire shows over 250,000 clones, about 86% found once; its top ten account for approximately 4%. The sequenced sample consisted of PBMCs or T cells enriched from blood (not recorded which). The source of these receptors is a man younger than 40 with acute COVID-19. Each CDR3 is given with its conserved first and last residue. D genes are given only for firm matches. Clone size is shown for a subset of rows, as once, few, many or a class of expanded clone.

d_call	clone_size	j_call	v_call	cdr3_nt	cdr3_aa
NA	NA	TRBJ2-4	TRBV6-5	TGTGCCAGCAGCCCGCGGTCGTCAGCTAAAAACATTCAGTACTTC	CASSPRSSAKNIQYF
NA	few	TRBJ1-5	TRBV30	TGTGCCTGGAGTGAGGACAGTAACCGTCTGAGGCCCCAGCATTTT	CAWSEDSNRLRPQHF
TRBD2	NA	TRBJ2-2	TRBV19	TGTGCCACGGGGCGGCTAGCGGGGGCTCGGAACACCGGGGAGCTGTTTTTT	CATGRLAGARNTGELFF
NA	NA	TRBJ1-1	TRBV19	TGTGCCAGTAGTCGGGGTACGGATCTTGAAGCTTTCTTT	CASSRGTDLEAFF
TRBD2	NA	TRBJ2-1	TRBV7-3	TGTGCCAGCAGCTTTTCTAGCGGGACGGCCGGTGAGCAGTTCTTC	CASSFSSGTAGEQFF
NA	NA	TRBJ1-3	TRBV7-2	TGTGCCAGCAGCTTAGAAACACACTCTGGAAACACCATATATTTT	CASSLETHSGNTIYF
TRBD1	few	TRBJ1-4	TRBV18	TGTGCCAGCTCACCCCCGGGACAGGGAGACGAAAAACTGTTTTTT	CASSPPGQGDEKLFF
TRBD1	NA	TRBJ1-6	TRBV19	TGTGCCAGTAGTATCGTAGGGACAGAGAAGCTCCACTTT	CASSIVGTEKLHF
NA	NA	TRBJ1-3	TRBV9	TGTGCCAGCAGCGTAAGCAGGGAAAACACCATATATTTT	CASSVSRENTIYF
TRBD2	NA	TRBJ2-2	TRBV14	TGTGCCAGCAGCTATTCTATCGGGAGGACCGGGGAGCTGTTTTTT	CASSYSIGRTGELFF
NA	NA	TRBJ1-5	TRBV19	TGTGCCAGTACCCTAAAGACGGGATATAGCAATCAGCCCCAGCATTTT	CASTLKTGYSNQPQHF
NA	few	TRBJ2-2	TRBV7-2	TGTGCCAGCAAATCCGGGACATCGAACACCGGGGAGCTGTTTTTT	CASKSGTSNTGELFF
NA	once	TRBJ1-4	TRBV11-2	TGTGCCAGCAGCTCCTCACCGCTGGGACAAGGTAATTTT	CASSSSPLGQGNF
TRBD1	NA	TRBJ2-2	TRBV27	TGTGCCAGCAGGGGACAGGGTTACACCGGGGAGCTGTTTTTT	CASRGQGYTGELFF
NA	NA	TRBJ2-1	TRBV7-2	TGTGCCAGCAGCTTAGTAAGCGTGAACTCCTACAATGAGCAGTTCTTC	CASSLVSVNSYNEQFF
NA	NA	TRBJ1-5	TRBV30	TGTGCCTGGAGCTTAACAGGTCAACCCCAGCATTTT	CAWSLTGQPQHF
TRBD1	NA	TRBJ1-4	TRBV28	TGTGCCAGCAAACAGGGGCGACGGGAAAAACTGTTTTTT	CASKQGRREKLFF
NA	few	TRBJ2-5	TRBV7-9	TGTGCCAGCAGCTTAGCAACAGGGAGGGGGGAGACCCAGTACTTC	CASSLATGRGETQYF